These 29 T cell receptor beta chains were sequenced from one sample in a study of T cells in tuberculosis. Profiling relied on immunoSEQ multiplex PCR, and the TCRdb table lists in-frame clones only, not all of them. The sample has over 30,000 clones; 93% are singletons. The time point: new active TB diagnosis, blood taken before or within 7 days of starting treatment. The sample here was PBMCs, taken at tuberculosis diagnosis. These receptors were taken from an adult with tuberculosis.

This sequence joins TRBV10-3 and TRBJ2-5, with D tentatively TRBD2 (5 bases). V shed 4 bases and J shed 0 bases, with 6 bases lying between them. There are 13 residues in the CDR3. Germline assignment: CDR1 ENHRY and CDR2 SYGVKD. Here the CDR3 DNA reads TGTGCCATCAGTGGGCGGGACCAAGAGACCCAGTACTTC. Its translation: CAISGRDQETQYF.

J is TRBJ1-2 and V is TRBV2; D unclear. The CDR3 is 13 residues long. Germline V gene data show CDR1 as SNHLY and CDR2 as FYNNEI. Trimming left V 2 bases short and J 3 bases short, with 7 bases between. The CDR3 sequence: CASSERVDYGYTF. The CDR3 nucleotides are TGTGCCAGCAGTGAACGGGTGGACTATGGCTACACCTTC.

J is TRBJ1-2 and V is TRBV19; 9 bases match TRBD1. In germline, CDR1 is LNHDA, CDR2 SQIVND (reference sequence). The CDR3 consists of 14 residues. V shed 5 bases and J 2 bases; nucleotides not matched to a gene: 3. The CDR3 DNA follows: TGTGCCAGTAGTGTCGGGACAGGGAACTATGGCTACACCTTC. It encodes CASSVGTGNYGYTF.

This sequence joins TRBV9 and TRBJ1-1, with 7 positions matching TRBD1. Germline loops: CDR1 SGDLS, CDR2 YYNGEE. This CDR3 contains 14 residues. Germline trimming cut 0 bases from V and 4 bases from J; bases unmatched to any gene: 3. The chain's CDR3 is CASSVEGASTEAFF. The CDR3, as DNA: TGTGCCAGCAGCGTAGAGGGGGCTAGCACTGAAGCTTTCTTT.

This rearrangement joins TRBV11-2 to TRBJ2-7, with 9 nucleotides matching TRBD1. J gave up 7 bases and V 7 bases, and 8 bases lay outside the gene matches. Germline V gene lookup returns CDR1 SGHAT and CDR2 FQNNGV. The CDR3 is made up of 13 amino acids. CDR3 bases: TGTGCCAGCAACCTACAGGGGGCTGGAGAGCAGTACTTC. Translated: CASNLQGAGEQYF.

This rearrangement joins TRBV7-8 to TRBJ2-6; 7 bases are shared with TRBD1. Germline V gene data show CDR1 as SGHVS and CDR2 as FQNEAQ. The V gene end was trimmed by 6 bases and the J gene end by 3 bases; junction bases not matched to a gene: 5. The CDR3 spans 15 residues. Here the CDR3 reads CASRPTGDGANVLTF. CDR3 in DNA: TGTGCCAGCAGGCCCACAGGGGATGGGGCCAACGTCCTGACTTTC.

This clone was counted a single time. The chain is built from TRBV5-8 and TRBJ1-1; the D is unclear. This CDR3 comprises 14 residues. CDR1 and CDR2 from the germline V gene are SGHTS and YDEGEE. Trimming stripped 1 base from V and 5 bases from J, with 12 bases between. The CDR3 here is CASSLMGGGTEAFF. The CDR3 DNA follows: TGTGCCAGCAGCTTGATGGGAGGAGGAACTGAAGCTTTCTTT.

This chain connects TRBV27 to TRBJ1-5; weak D call: TRBD1 (6 bases). Germline lookup yields CDR1 MNHEY and CDR2 SMNVEV (reference sequence). The V gene lost 5 bases and the J gene lost 0 bases, with 11 bases spanning the gap. The CDR3 loop spans 15 amino acids. CDR3 DNA: TGTGCCAGCAGTCAGGGGAGGGCTAGCAATCAGCCCCAGCATTTT. Amino acid sequence: CASSQGRASNQPQHF.

The V call is TRBV6-1, the J call TRBJ2-5; 9 bases are shared with TRBD1. This CDR3 spans 16 amino acids. V trimming: 2 bases; J trimming: 1 base; junction bases outside the gene matches: 5. In germline, CDR1 is MNHNS, CDR2 SASEGT. CDR3 nucleotide sequence: TGTGCCAGCAGTGAAACTGGGACAGGGTTCCAAGAGACCCAGTACTTC. This translates into CASSETGTGFQETQYF.

The chain employs TRBV2 and TRBJ2-3; TRBD2 aligns across 8 bases. The V gene end was trimmed by 5 bases and the J gene end by 0 bases; junction bases not matched to a gene: 4. From germline, CDR1 is SNHLY and CDR2 FYNNEI. This CDR3 is built from 15 residues. CDR3 DNA: TGTGCCAGCAGTCGCGGGGGGCCTAGCACAGATACGCAGTATTTT. Encoded protein: CASSRGGPSTDTQYF.

The J gene is TRBJ2-7, the V gene TRBV27; 7 nucleotides align to TRBD1. With 7 bases clipped from V and 3 bases from J, the junction kept 12 bases outside the gene matches. This CDR3 contains 15 residues. Germline lookup yields CDR1 MNHEY and CDR2 SMNVEV (reference sequence). DNA for the CDR3: TGTGCCAGCAAGTTTATAGCAGGGGGTAACTACGAGCAGTACTTC. Translated: CASKFIAGGNYEQYF.

The chain links TRBV9 to TRBJ1-6, with a tentative D call TRBD1 (6 bases). This CDR3 region has 13 residues. Trimming cost V 2 bases and J 12 bases, with 12 bases left between them. The germline gives CDR1 SGDLS, CDR2 YYNGEE. CDR3 region: CASSVAGDRPLHF. The CDR3 nucleotides are TGTGCCAGCAGCGTGGCAGGGGATAGACCCCTCCACTTT.

This clone turned up a few times. The rearrangement joins TRBV2 to TRBJ2-1, with 10 bases fitting TRBD2. The V segment lost 6 bases and the J segment 5 bases; nucleotides outside the gene matches: 7. CDR1 and CDR2 from the germline V gene are SNHLY and FYNNEI. This CDR3 has 15 residues. The CDR3 DNA follows: TGTGCCAGCAGGCCGACTAGCGGGTTCGACAATGAGCAGTTCTTC. It specifies CASRPTSGFDNEQFF.

The V gene is TRBV11-2, the J gene TRBJ1-4; 9 nucleotides match TRBD1. The CDR3 is 15 residues long. The germline gives CDR1 SGHAT, CDR2 FQNNGV. Trimming removed 5 bases from V and 7 bases from J; junction bases left unmatched: 8. DNA for the CDR3: TGTGCCAGCAGCCAGGGACAGGGCTACAGTGAAAAACTGTTTTTT. It specifies CASSQGQGYSEKLFF.

The CDR3 protein is CASRRDRANYGYTF. CDR3 in DNA: TGTGCCAGCCGGAGGGACAGAGCTAACTATGGCTACACCTTC. The rearrangement uses TRBV28 and TRBJ1-2; 7 bases map to TRBD1. CDR1 and CDR2 (germline): MDHEN, SYDVKM. V trimming: 8 bases; J trimming: 0 bases; junction bases outside the gene matches: 6. This CDR3 spans 14 amino acids.

The CDR3 bases are TGTGCCAGCAGTTTATCGGGGGACAGGAACACTGAAGCTTTCTTT. Protein product: CASSLSGDRNTEAFF. This chain joins TRBV27 and TRBJ1-1, with TRBD1 matching over 7 bases. Losses at the gene ends were 0 bases for V and 1 base for J; bases not matched to a gene: 2. There are 15 residues in the CDR3. From germline, CDR1 is MNHEY and CDR2 SMNVEV (reference sequence).

The chain has TRBV2 and TRBJ1-1; weak D call: TRBD1 (6 bases). With 8 bases removed from V and 6 bases from J, the gap between germline ends came to 22 bases. The CDR3 runs to 15 residues. Germline assignment: CDR1 SNHLY and CDR2 FYNNEI. The CDR3 region has the DNA TGTGCCAGCCAAGAGGGGGAGGGACGCCTGGCTGAAGCTTTCTTT. Protein product: CASQEGEGRLAEAFF.

The rearrangement uses TRBV27 and TRBJ1-4; TRBD1 matches at 10 bases. Germline CDR1 reads MNHEY; CDR2 reads SMNVEV (reference sequence). The CDR3 runs 17 residues. Trimming removed 6 bases from V and 3 bases from J; junction bases left unmatched: 10. The DNA of the CDR3 is TGTGCCAGCAGGGGGGAATACGGGACAGGGGCTAATGAAAAACTGTTTTTT. As protein: CASRGEYGTGANEKLFF.

Details on this clone: Its ends do not fully match the called genes, so a read error is possible. The DNA for the CDR3 is TGTGCCAGTAATATACAGGGGGCCGGTGGCTACACCTTC. It codes for CASNIQGAGGYTF. V and J are TRBV19 and TRBJ1-2, with TRBD1 identical over 9 bases. Germline lookup yields CDR1 LNHDA and CDR2 SQIVND (reference sequence). This CDR3 is 13 amino acids long. The entire variable domain, with the rest obtained from reference TRBV19 and TRBJ1-2, is as follows: DGGITQSPKYLFRKEGQNVTLSCEQNLNHDAMYWYRQDPGQGLRLIYYSQIVNDFQKGDIAEGYSVSREKKESFPLTVTSAQKNPTAFYLCASNIQGAGGYTFGSGTRLTVV.

This clone is a singleton in its sample. CDR3 residues: CASSQLPGDYYGYTF. The CDR3 coding sequence is TGCGCCAGCAGCCAATTACCAGGGGATTACTATGGCTACACCTTC. The chain carries TRBV4-1 and TRBJ1-2; D possibly corresponds to TRBD1 (6 bases). With 2 bases removed from V and 3 bases from J, the gap between germline ends came to 13 bases. Per the germline V gene, CDR1 is MGHRA and CDR2 is YSYEKL. CDR3 length: 15 amino acids.

The rearrangement links TRBV10-2 to TRBJ2-1, with TRBD2 matching over 7 bases. Germline CDR1 and CDR2: WSHSY and SAAADI. J was trimmed by 9 bases and V by 6 bases; bases with no gene match: 17. The CDR3 is 16 amino acids. In DNA, the CDR3 is TGCGCCAGCAGGTCCGAGGGAAGCGGGACGTGGGGTGAGCAGTTCTTC. This encodes CASRSEGSGTWGEQFF.

Written as DNA, the CDR3 is TGCGCCAGCAGCCGACTAGTGCGAGAGACCCAGTACTTC. Amino acid sequence: CASSRLVRETQYF. The chain carries TRBV4-1 and TRBJ2-5; D may be TRBD2 (6 bases). Germline V gene sequence: CDR1 MGHRA, CDR2 YSYEKL. The CDR3 loop spans 13 amino acids. V dropped 4 bases and J dropped 4 bases, with 10 bases sitting between them.

The genes are TRBV28 and TRBJ1-2, with no clear D. Trimming took 6 bases from V and 3 from J, leaving 11 bases between them. The CDR3 has 13 amino acids. CDR1 and CDR2 from the germline V gene are MDHEN and SYDVKM. The CDR3 sequence is CASSPGLDYGYTF. The CDR3, as DNA: TGTGCCAGCAGCCCGGGTCTTGACTATGGCTACACCTTC.

This CDR3 reads CASSQEPGGFSNGYTF. In DNA, the CDR3 is TGCGCCAGCAGCCAAGAGCCCGGCGGGTTCTCGAATGGCTACACCTTC. The chain carries TRBV4-1 and TRBJ1-2; D is unresolved. The germline CDR1 and CDR2 sequences are MGHRA and YSYEKL. The CDR3 is 16 residues long. V lost 0 bases and J lost 6, with 17 bases in between.

The rearrangement uses TRBV6-6 and TRBJ1-2; D gene ambiguous. Germline loops: CDR1 MNHNY, CDR2 SVGAGI (reference sequence). The CDR3 loop spans 13 amino acids. V dropped 6 bases and J dropped 8 bases, with 16 bases sitting between them. The CDR3 spells CASSLRVVRGYTF. The CDR3, as DNA: TGTGCCAGCAGCTTGAGGGTCGTGCGGGGCTACACCTTC.

V usage is TRBV5-1 and J usage is TRBJ2-3, with 16 positions matching TRBD2. CDR3 size: 18 residues. CDR1 is SGHRS, CDR2 YFSETQ, per germline. J gave up 1 base and V 4 bases, and 6 bases lay outside the gene matches. The DNA of the CDR3 is TGCGCCAGCAGCGCTGGGACTAGCGGGAGGGCTGGCACAGATACGCAGTATTTT. It specifies CASSAGTSGRAGTDTQYF.

The chain uses TRBV19 and TRBJ2-7; the D gene is possibly TRBD2 (6 bases). Germline CDR1 and CDR2: LNHDA and SQIVND (reference sequence). V dropped 6 bases and J dropped 4 bases, with 19 bases sitting between them. CDR3 size: 15 residues. Here the CDR3 reads CASRDPQGGRYEQYF. CDR3 coding DNA: TGTGCCAGTAGGGACCCCCAGGGAGGCAGGTACGAGCAGTACTTC.

This chain uses TRBV7-9 with TRBJ2-2; TRBD2 matches at 10 bases. This CDR3 comprises 16 residues. The ends lost 8 bases at V and 1 base at J; junction bases unmatched: 7. Germline V gives CDR1 SEHNR, CDR2 FQNEAQ (reference sequence). CDR3 sequence (DNA): TGTGCCAGCTCCCTCCTAGCGGGAGTGAACACCGGGGAGCTGTTTTTT. Protein product: CASSLLAGVNTGELFF.

This clone was seen just once. The chain couples TRBV4-2 to TRBJ2-3; TRBD2 agrees at 7 bases. With V trimmed by 0 bases and J by 1 base, 13 bases remained unmatched. The CDR3 is made up of 19 amino acids. CDR1 is LGHNA and CDR2 is YNFKEQ in the germline V gene. The CDR3 bases are TGTGCCAGCAGCCAAGAACTCGCCTTCGGGGGGTATGGCACAGATACGCAGTATTTT. It translates to CASSQELAFGGYGTDTQYF.